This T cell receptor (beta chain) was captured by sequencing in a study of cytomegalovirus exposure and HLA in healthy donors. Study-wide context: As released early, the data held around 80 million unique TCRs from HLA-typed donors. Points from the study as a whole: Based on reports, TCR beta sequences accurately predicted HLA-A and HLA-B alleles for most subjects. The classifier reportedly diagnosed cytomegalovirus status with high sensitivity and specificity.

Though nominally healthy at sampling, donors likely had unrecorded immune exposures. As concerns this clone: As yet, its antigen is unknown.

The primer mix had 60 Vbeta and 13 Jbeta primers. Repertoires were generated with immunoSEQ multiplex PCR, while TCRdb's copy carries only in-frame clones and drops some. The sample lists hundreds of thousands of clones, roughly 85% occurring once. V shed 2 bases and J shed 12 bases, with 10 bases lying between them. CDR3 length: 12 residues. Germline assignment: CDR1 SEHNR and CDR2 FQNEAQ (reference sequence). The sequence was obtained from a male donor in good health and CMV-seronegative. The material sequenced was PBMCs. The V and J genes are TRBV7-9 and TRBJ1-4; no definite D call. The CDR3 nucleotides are TGTGCCAGCAGCTTAATCTCTTCGGAACTGTTTTTT. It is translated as CASSLISSELFF.